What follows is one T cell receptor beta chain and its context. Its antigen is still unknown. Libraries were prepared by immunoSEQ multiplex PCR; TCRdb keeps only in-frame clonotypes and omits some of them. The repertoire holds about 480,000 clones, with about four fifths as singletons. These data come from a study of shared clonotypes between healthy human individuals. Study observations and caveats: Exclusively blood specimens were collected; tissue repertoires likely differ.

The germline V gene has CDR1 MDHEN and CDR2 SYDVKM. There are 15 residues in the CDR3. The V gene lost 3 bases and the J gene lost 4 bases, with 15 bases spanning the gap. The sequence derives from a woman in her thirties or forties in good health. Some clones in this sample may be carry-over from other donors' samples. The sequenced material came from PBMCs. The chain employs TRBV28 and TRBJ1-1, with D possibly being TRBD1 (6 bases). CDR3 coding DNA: TGTGCCAGCAGTTTGGGCGGGGGCGCCGGCACTGAAGCTTTCTTT. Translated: CASSLGGGAGTEAFF.